The sequence of this TCR beta chain was determined in a study of radiotherapy plus CTLA-4 blockade in lung cancer. Broader study findings: Strongest reported response predictors: early blood clone changes and post-radiation interferon-beta.

TCRdb keeps only in-frame clones here, not all; method: immunoSEQ multiplex PCR. The data contain approximately 94,000 clones, roughly 80% of them seen just once; the ten biggest clones take up about a quarter. CDR1 and CDR2 (germline): SGHNT, YYREEE (reference sequence). CDR3 length equals 16 residues. After removal of 4 bases from V and 2 bases from J, the junction contained 5 bases not matched to a gene. Regarding this clone: Antigen: not known.

This sequence originates from a human donor with non-small cell lung cancer that progressed on radiotherapy plus ipilimumab. The source was peripheral blood, collected from a patient treated with radiotherapy plus ipilimumab. V gene TRBV5-4 combines with J gene TRBJ2-3; the match to TRBD2 covers 12 bases. The CDR3 DNA reads TGTGCCAGCAGCCGAGGGACTAGCGGGTCCACAGATACGCAGTATTTT. Protein sequence: CASSRGTSGSTDTQYF.